This note documents a single T cell receptor (beta chain) sequence. The target antigen is unknown. This sample is drawn from a study of PD-1 blockade in classical Hodgkin lymphoma. Study details: Patients were administered nivolumab (3 mg/kg intravenously) every 2 weeks. Findings and limits, study-wide: Relapsed/refractory patients reportedly had the lowest baseline TCR diversity, below newly diagnosed patients, who were below healthy donors. CD4+ TCR diversity, unlike CD8+, climbed significantly by C4D1.

All patients relapsed after autologous stem cell transplantation, and brentuximab vedotin exposure varied. Investigators isolated CD4+ T cells from thawed PBMCs through magnetic negative selection. The patients, who had relapsed/refractory classical Hodgkin lymphoma, achieved best responses of complete response, partial response or progressive disease. From germline, CDR1 is SGDLS and CDR2 YYNGEE. V was cut by 0 bases and J by 0 bases, with 13 bases left in between. This CDR3 region has 17 residues. Profiling relied on immunoSEQ multiplex PCR, and the TCRdb table lists in-frame clones only, not all of them. This table holds fewer than 2,000 clones, 86% found once.

The starting material was CD4+ T cells from blood, obtained at baseline. This chain joins TRBV9 and TRBJ1-3; D is unclear. This TCR came from a human donor with classical Hodgkin lymphoma. The CDR3 DNA reads as TGTGCCAGCAGCGTAGACCCACTCCCTCGCTCTGGAAACACCATATATTTT. Its protein is CASSVDPLPRSGNTIYF.